What follows are 12 T cell receptor beta chains derived from one specimen sequenced in a study of blood T cell repertoires in COVID-19. Using immunoSEQ multiplex PCR, the repertoire was profiled, and TCRdb retains in-frame clones only, with some absent. In the table there are about 240,000 clones, approximately 83% of which are singletons. Sequenced sample: PBMCs or T cells enriched from blood (not recorded which). The receptors were sampled from a woman in her 40s with acute COVID-19.

V is TRBV2 and J is TRBJ2-5, with D perhaps matching TRBD2 (5 bases). This CDR3 has 14 residues. Germline CDR1 and CDR2: SNHLY and FYNNEI. V gave up 3 bases and J gave up 2 bases, with 10 bases separating them. The CDR3 is CASSEVDYQETQYF. The CDR3 region has the DNA TGTGCCAGCAGTGAGGTTGACTATCAAGAGACCCAGTACTTC.

J is TRBJ1-6 and V is TRBV18; 12 positions match TRBD1. The CDR3 runs 17 residues. Germline CDR1 is KGHSH and CDR2 is LQKENI. Trimming at V came to 0 bases and at J to 8 bases, leaving 5 bases not matched to a gene. CDR3 amino acids: CASSPPGTGGDYSPLHF. DNA for the CDR3: TGTGCCAGCTCACCACCGGGGACAGGGGGCGATTATTCACCCCTCCACTTT.

The gene calls are TRBV27 and TRBJ2-7; weak D call: TRBD2 (6 bases). The V and J ends lost 5 bases and 3 bases respectively, with 14 bases between them. Germline V gene lookup returns CDR1 MNHEY and CDR2 SMNVEV (reference sequence). The CDR3 has 14 residues. The CDR3 reads CASSAPGLIYEQYF. CDR3 sequence (DNA): TGTGCCAGCAGTGCCCCGGGACTGATCTACGAGCAGTACTTC.

V usage is TRBV19 and J usage is TRBJ1-5; a possible D gene is TRBD1 (5 bases). The germline gives CDR1 LNHDA, CDR2 SQIVND (reference sequence). This CDR3 has 14 residues. V was clipped by 3 bases and J by 6 bases, with 12 bases between them. The CDR3 nucleotides are TGTGCCAGTAGTATCGGGGGAGGGAGTCAGCCCCAGCATTTT. Encoded protein: CASSIGGGSQPQHF.

V and J are TRBV6-5 and TRBJ2-6; D is possibly TRBD1 (6 bases). The CDR3 loop spans 15 amino acids. V was cut by 7 bases and J by 1 base, with 11 bases left in between. CDR1 and CDR2 from the germline V gene are MNHEY and SVGAGI. Here the CDR3 reads CASMGAVSGANVLTF. The CDR3 coding sequence is TGTGCCAGCATGGGGGCAGTATCTGGGGCCAACGTCCTGACTTTC.

This sequence joins TRBV5-1 and TRBJ2-3; 9 bases align to TRBD1. Germline CDR1 SGHRS, CDR2 YFSETQ. The CDR3 spans 15 residues. Trimming removed 0 bases from V and 3 bases from J; junction bases left unmatched: 2. The chain's CDR3 is CASSLAGTGTDTQYF. Written as DNA, the CDR3 is TGCGCCAGCAGCTTGGCCGGGACAGGGACAGATACGCAGTATTTT.

The V gene is TRBV5-1, the J gene TRBJ2-1; D is perhaps TRBD2 (5 bases). The germline gives CDR1 SGHRS, CDR2 YFSETQ. This CDR3 comprises 14 residues. V lost 4 bases and J 7 bases, leaving 15 bases between the germline ends. The CDR3 DNA reads TGCGCCAGCAGCCGTGGGGAGTTTGGGAATGAGCAGTTCTTC. Protein: CASSRGEFGNEQFF. The variable domain in full, with the rest retrieved from reference TRBV5-1 and TRBJ2-1, is KAGVTQTPRYLIKTRGQQVTLSCSPISGHRSVSWYQQTPGQGLQFLFEYFSETQRNKGNFPGRFSGRQFSNSRSEMNVSTLELGDSALYLCASSRGEFGNEQFFGPGTRLTVL.

This rearrangement joins TRBV7-9 to TRBJ2-7, with a weak D call TRBD2 (5 bases). CDR3 length: 14 amino acids. Germline values: CDR1 SEHNR, CDR2 FQNEAQ (reference sequence). Trimming removed 1 base at V and 0 bases at J, with 7 bases between. In nucleotides, the CDR3 is TGTGCCAGCAGCTTAGAGCGGTCCTCCTACGAGCAGTACTTC. Translated, it gives CASSLERSSYEQYF.

This clone was detected only once. The chain recombines TRBV6-5 with TRBJ2-1; D not resolved. V was clipped by 6 bases and J by 4 bases, with 13 bases between them. The CDR3 loop spans 14 amino acids. Germline lookup yields CDR1 MNHEY and CDR2 SVGAGI. The CDR3 spells CASSPGPLYNEQFF. CDR3 nucleotide sequence: TGTGCCAGCAGCCCAGGTCCACTTTACAATGAGCAGTTCTTC.

The chain has TRBV7-3 and TRBJ2-1, with D tentatively TRBD2 (5 bases). Trimming took off 6 bases at V and 0 bases at J, with 12 bases between the two ends. The length of the CDR3 is 15 residues. The germline gives CDR1 SGHTA, CDR2 FQGTGA. The CDR3 loop reads CASSVGKSSYNEQFF. The CDR3 bases are TGTGCCAGCAGTGTCGGGAAGAGCTCCTACAATGAGCAGTTCTTC. Together with reference TRBV7-3 and TRBJ2-1, the CDR3 gives the full variable domain: GAGVSQTPSNKVTEKGKYVELRCDPISGHTALYWYRQSLGQGPEFLIYFQGTGAADDSGLPNDRFFAVRPEGSVSTLKIQRTERGDSAVYLCASSVGKSSYNEQFFGPGTRLTVL.

The V call is TRBV9, the J call TRBJ1-2, with 8 bases that match TRBD1. CDR3 length: 17 amino acids. V shed 0 bases, J shed 2 bases, and the junction held 9 bases outside the gene matches. The V gene's germline CDR1 is SGDLS and CDR2 YYNGEE. The CDR3 reads CASSVDTGTGENYGYTF. CDR3 bases: TGTGCCAGCAGCGTAGATACCGGGACAGGAGAAAACTATGGCTACACCTTC.

The count of this clone is one. This chain joins TRBV18 and TRBJ1-5; 8 bases are a match to TRBD1. There are 17 residues in the CDR3. CDR1 and CDR2 from the germline V gene are KGHSH and LQKENI. V trimming: 2 bases; J trimming: 0 bases; junction bases outside the gene matches: 6. The DNA for the CDR3 is TGTGCCAGCTCACCAACAGGGGGGACAACTAGCAATCAGCCCCAGCATTTT. Residues: CASSPTGGTTSNQPQHF.